This is a list of T cell receptor beta chains from one sample in a study of T cells expressing NK-cell markers. TCRdb re-called the 5' RACE reads; every CDR3 protein appears as one record, without DNA. The sample's table shows about 260,000 distinct CDR3 sequences. The source material was blood T cells: a sorted CD56 or NKG2C T cell subset, CD4+ or CD8+ T cells, or bulk PBMC T cells (not recorded which). These receptors were collected from a woman between 18 and 75 years old in good health. Both conserved end residues are part of each CDR3. A row's size may be missing; if present it is once, few, many or a size class.

J | size | V | CDR3
TRBJ1-2 | . | TRBV4-2 | CASSYGPGTGYTF
TRBJ2-6 | . | TRBV2 | CASSGQGFSSGANVLTF
TRBJ2-1 | . | TRBV20-1 | CSASGSRNNEQFF
TRBJ1-4 | . | TRBV9 | CASSANSGTGGEKLFF
TRBJ2-6 | . | TRBV6-5 | CASSNDRAGANVLTF
TRBJ2-6 | . | TRBV7-2 | CASSLVSLAGANVLTF
TRBJ2-1 | . | TRBV2 | CASSEWGGAYNEQFF
TRBJ2-1 | . | TRBV12-3/TRBV12-4 | CASSFGGYSNEQFF
TRBJ2-3 | . | TRBV4-3 | CASSQGVATDTQYF
TRBJ2-2 | medium-sized | TRBV20-1 | CSAREAPGANTGELFF
TRBJ2-5 | . | TRBV7-8 | CASSFGLPGETQYF
TRBJ1-5 | . | TRBV19 | CASSNTGGFQPQHF
TRBJ1-6 | . | TRBV6-1 | CASMISDGSPLHF
TRBJ1-1 | . | TRBV7-2 | CASSQGGQSLLIAFF
TRBJ2-3 | . | TRBV7-9 | CASSFSGAATDTQYF
TRBJ2-3 | . | TRBV9 | CASSVAALAGDTQYF
TRBJ2-7 | . | TRBV15 | CATSRGDVRGFNEQYF
TRBJ2-5 | . | TRBV7-2 | CASSLVAPQETQYF
TRBJ1-5 | . | TRBV12-3/TRBV12-4 | CASSRTAKTGGNQPQHF
TRBJ2-2 | . | TRBV4-3 | CASSQDTGLGTGELFF
TRBJ1-2 | . | TRBV29-1 | CSVEKGYGYTF
TRBJ2-5 | . | TRBV10-3 | CAIRPTGQETQYF
TRBJ1-4 | . | TRBV7-9 | CASSVGQGGEKLFF
TRBJ2-5 | . | TRBV9 | CASSVGITVGEETQYF
TRBJ2-3 | . | TRBV6-1 | CASSRPTSGRGTDTQYF
TRBJ2-5 | . | TRBV6-2/TRBV6-3 | CASSRRETQYF
TRBJ2-6 | . | TRBV12-3/TRBV12-4 | CASSSQGAPSGANVLTF
TRBJ2-7 | . | TRBV20-1 | CSARVASTALYEQYF
TRBJ2-1 | . | TRBV11-2 | CASSLELVWANEQFF
TRBJ2-1 | . | TRBV7-2 | CASSRRTSGANEQFF
TRBJ2-1 | . | TRBV21-1 | CASIGHCGGNPPPNEQFF
TRBJ2-7 | . | TRBV7-6 | CASSSSFAHYEQYF
TRBJ2-2 | . | TRBV5-6 | CASSWTSGTPPTGELFF
TRBJ2-7 | . | TRBV20-1 | CSSARTGGIEQYF
TRBJ1-3 | . | TRBV12-3/TRBV12-4 | CASTSRDRGLIAGNTIYF
TRBJ2-5 | . | TRBV24-1 | CATSLGGGWEETQYF
TRBJ2-1 | . | TRBV20-1 | CSALTGQGRNEQFF
TRBJ2-4 | . | TRBV27 | CASSLSSGIGNIQYF
TRBJ1-4 | . | TRBV7-2 | CASSSDRVYEKLFF
TRBJ2-3 | . | TRBV24-1 | CATAAAGTQYF
TRBJ1-1 | . | TRBV12-3/TRBV12-4 | CASSLARGDTEAFF
TRBJ1-1 | . | TRBV20-1 | CSARGPGGEGTEAFF